These 29 T cell receptor beta chains were all obtained from the same sample, sequenced in a study of OX40 agonist ivuxolimab in advanced cancers. Sequenced by immunoSEQ multiplex PCR; TCRdb stores in-frame clones only, minus some. The sample shows about 45,000 clones, roughly 88% of them seen only once. The material was CD4+ or CD8+ T cells sorted from blood, obtained in a trial of the OX40 agonist ivuxolimab. The receptors originated from an adult with an advanced solid tumor such as melanoma, head and neck, liver or kidney cancer.

V is TRBV7-9 and J is TRBJ1-5, with TRBD1 matching 7 bases. The V segment lost 5 bases and the J segment 0 bases; nucleotides outside the gene matches: 10. The CDR3 contains 17 residues. Germline V gene lookup returns CDR1 SEHNR and CDR2 FQNEAQ (reference sequence). Here the CDR3 reads CASSPEGQDLSNQPQHF. The CDR3 nucleotides are TGTGCCAGCAGCCCCGAAGGACAGGATCTTAGCAATCAGCCCCAGCATTTT.

The chain carries TRBV21-1 and TRBJ2-7; TRBD1 is the table's D call and was not checked against the DNA. TRBV21-1 is designated a pseudogene. This CDR3 region has 15 residues. CDR3 sequence reads: CASSNPGQGPYEQYF. The CDR3 region has the DNA TGTGCCAGCAGCAATCCGGGACAGGGTCCCTACGAGCAGTACTTC.

This clone was found a few times. The genes are TRBV10-3 and TRBJ2-1; D remains unclear. The V gene's germline CDR1 is ENHRY and CDR2 SYGVKD. This CDR3 is built from 11 residues. The V and J ends lost 8 bases and 6 bases respectively, with 8 bases between them. The CDR3 loop is CAIATGNEQFF. Written as DNA, the CDR3 is TGTGCCATCGCGACGGGCAATGAGCAGTTCTTC.

J is TRBJ2-3 and V is TRBV19; D unclear. Germline CDR1 and CDR2: LNHDA and SQIVND (reference sequence). Between the trimmed V and J ends, which lost 3 bases and 6 bases, there was a span of 10 bases. The CDR3 is made up of 13 amino acids. CDR3 nucleotides: TGTGCCAGTAGTATCGGGTCATTCGATACGCAGTATTTT. Translation: CASSIGSFDTQYF. Combining the CDR3 with reference TRBV19 and TRBJ2-3 gives the whole variable domain DGGITQSPKYLFRKEGQNVTLSCEQNLNHDAMYWYRQDPGQGLRLIYYSQIVNDFQKGDIAEGYSVSREKKESFPLTVTSAQKNPTAFYLCASSIGSFDTQYFGPGTRLTVL.

The genes are TRBV4-1 and TRBJ1-1, with a weak D call TRBD1 (6 bases). This CDR3 comprises 15 residues. Germline CDR1 reads MGHRA; CDR2 reads YSYEKL. The V gene lost 7 bases and the J gene lost 1 base, with 16 bases spanning the gap. CDR3 DNA: TGCGCCAGCACACGAGGGAGGGGGGAGAACACTGAAGCTTTCTTT. It yields the protein CASTRGRGENTEAFF.

This clone was counted once. The V gene is TRBV5-4, the J gene TRBJ2-7, with 8 bases fitting TRBD1. Unmatched junction bases numbered 8, after V lost 4 bases and J lost 2 bases. Germline V gene lookup returns CDR1 SGHNT and CDR2 YYREEE (reference sequence). This CDR3 region has 15 residues. The CDR3 loop is CASSSNRDRTYEQYF. The CDR3 coding sequence is TGTGCCAGCAGCAGCAACCGGGACAGGACCTACGAGCAGTACTTC.

In this sample, this clone is medium-sized (0.01 to 0.1%). V usage is TRBV28 and J usage is TRBJ1-5, with D maybe TRBD1 (6 bases). Trimming took 8 bases from V and 7 from J, leaving 15 bases between them. CDR3 length equals 13 residues. The germline gives CDR1 MDHEN, CDR2 SYDVKM. The CDR3 spells CASGPGERQPQHF. The CDR3 DNA sequence: TGTGCCAGCGGCCCAGGGGAGAGGCAGCCCCAGCATTTT.

This chain uses TRBV4-1 with TRBJ2-2, with D uncertain. Trimming cost V 2 bases and J 6 bases, with 16 bases left between them. CDR3 size: 16 residues. Germline CDR1 MGHRA, CDR2 YSYEKL. The DNA for the CDR3 is TGCGCCAGCAGCCAACACGGACCTTCTTTGGCCGGGGAGCTGTTTTTT. Amino acid sequence: CASSQHGPSLAGELFF.

The rearrangement uses TRBV7-8 and TRBJ2-1; 7 positions agree with TRBD1. The ends lost 5 bases at V and 7 bases at J; junction bases unmatched: 5. The V gene's germline CDR1 is SGHVS and CDR2 FQNEAQ. This CDR3 spans 13 amino acids. CDR3 nucleotides: TGTGCCAGCAGCGCCAGGGGGTATAATGAGCAGTTCTTC. The encoded protein is CASSARGYNEQFF.

This sequence joins TRBV28 and TRBJ1-5, with D maybe TRBD1 (6 bases). CDR1 and CDR2 from the germline V gene are MDHEN and SYDVKM. Trimming removed 8 bases at V and 1 base at J, with 12 bases between. The CDR3 contains 14 residues. Here the CDR3 DNA reads TGTGCCAGCCGGGGGGCGATGAGCAATCAGCCCCAGCATTTT. It yields the protein CASRGAMSNQPQHF.

The chain links TRBV6-1 to TRBJ1-6, with TRBD1 as a possible D gene (5 bases). This CDR3 comprises 16 residues. CDR1 and CDR2 (germline): MNHNS, SASEGT. Trimming took 1 base from V and 7 from J, leaving 14 bases between them. CDR3 coding DNA: TGTGCCAGCAGTGAAGGGGCGGGACTCAGAAATTCACCCCTCCACTTT. Translated: CASSEGAGLRNSPLHF.

The CDR3 sequence: CASSPQAGGSTDTQYF. In DNA, the CDR3 is TGTGCCAGCAGCCCCCAGGCGGGAGGGAGCACAGATACGCAGTATTTT. V is TRBV7-8 and J is TRBJ2-3; TRBD2 matches 9 bases. CDR3 length equals 16 residues. The V and J ends lost 5 bases and 0 bases, in that order; junction bases with no gene match: 6. CDR1 is SGHVS and CDR2 is FQNEAQ in the germline V gene.

With regard to this clone: A junction end diverges from the germline sequence, so it may reflect a read error. This sample includes further DNA sequences coding for the same CDR3. J is TRBJ2-1 and V is TRBV10-3; 8 bases line up with TRBD2. CDR3 length equals 16 residues. Germline V gene sequence: CDR1 ENHRY, CDR2 SYGVKD. As DNA, the CDR3 is TGCGCCATCAGTGGATTAGCGGGAAGCAAAGCTGGTGAGCAGTTCTTC. Translating gives CAISGLAGSKAGEQFF.

The chain uses TRBV5-1 and TRBJ2-7, with 8 nucleotides matching TRBD2. V shed 0 bases and J 4 bases; nucleotides not matched to a gene: 6. Germline CDR1 and CDR2: SGHRS and YFSETQ. The CDR3 is 15 residues long. CDR3 nucleotides: TGCGCCAGCAGCTTGGCCAGCGGGAGCTGGTACGAGCAGTACTTC. Translated: CASSLASGSWYEQYF.

The chain links TRBV18 to TRBJ2-1, with D hard to call. Germline V lookup: CDR1 KGHSH, CDR2 LQKENI. CDR3 length: 14 amino acids. Trimming removed 3 bases at V and 6 bases at J, with 12 bases between. This chain's CDR3 is CASSPQPPSNEQFF. CDR3 coding DNA: TGTGCCAGCTCACCCCAGCCACCCTCCAATGAGCAGTTCTTC.

This sequence joins TRBV19 and TRBJ1-2; D is unresolved. V was pared by 3 bases and J by 0 bases, with 8 bases between. Germline values: CDR1 LNHDA, CDR2 SQIVND (reference sequence). The CDR3 loop spans 14 amino acids. The CDR3 here is CASSIRTANYGYTF. CDR3 nucleotides: TGTGCCAGTAGTATCCGGACGGCTAACTATGGCTACACCTTC.

This clone was found a few times. V and J are TRBV19 and TRBJ2-1; 16 bases fit TRBD2. Germline trimming cut 3 bases from V and 0 bases from J; bases unmatched to any gene: 5. The CDR3 loop spans 19 amino acids. CDR1 is LNHDA, CDR2 SQIVND, per germline (reference sequence). CDR3: CASSMAGLAGGISYNEQFF. DNA of the CDR3: TGTGCCAGTAGTATGGCGGGACTAGCGGGAGGGATCTCCTACAATGAGCAGTTCTTC. The full variable domain, completed using reference TRBV19 and TRBJ2-1, is DGGITQSPKYLFRKEGQNVTLSCEQNLNHDAMYWYRQDPGQGLRLIYYSQIVNDFQKGDIAEGYSVSREKKESFPLTVTSAQKNPTAFYLCASSMAGLAGGISYNEQFFGPGTRLTVL.

This chain connects TRBV19 to TRBJ1-2; 8 bases are a match to TRBD1. J was trimmed by 8 bases and V by 4 bases; bases with no gene match: 12. The V gene's germline CDR1 is LNHDA and CDR2 SQIVND (reference sequence). The CDR3 covers 15 residues. The CDR3 sequence is CASSTPGQASNGYTF. CDR3 sequence (DNA): TGTGCCAGTAGTACCCCGGGACAGGCCTCCAACGGCTACACCTTC.

The gene calls are TRBV30 and TRBJ2-3; D is perhaps TRBD2 (5 bases). Germline V gives CDR1 GTSNPN, CDR2 SVGIG (reference sequence). V was cut by 3 bases and J by 1 base, with 14 bases left in between. CDR3 length: 15 amino acids. The CDR3, as DNA: TGTGCCTGGAGCGATTGGACTCGACGCACAGATACGCAGTATTTT. It specifies CAWSDWTRRTDTQYF.

CDR3 amino acids: CASSEAVPFQETQYF. As DNA, the CDR3 is TGTGCCAGCAGTGAAGCTGTTCCTTTTCAAGAGACCCAGTACTTC. The chain uses TRBV6-1 and TRBJ2-5; D is unclear. V lost 0 bases to trimming and J lost 2 bases, with 10 bases between them. The CDR3 totals 15 residues. Germline values: CDR1 MNHNS, CDR2 SASEGT.

This rearrangement joins TRBV10-2 to TRBJ2-3, with TRBD2 matching 12 bases. Trimming removed 5 bases from V and 1 base from J; junction bases left unmatched: 1. The CDR3 runs to 15 residues. Germline CDR1 and CDR2: WSHSY and SAAADI. CDR3 loop: CASSRTSGGTDTQYF. The CDR3 nucleotides read TGCGCCAGCAGTAGGACTAGCGGGGGCACAGATACGCAGTATTTT.

This rearrangement joins TRBV6-1 to TRBJ2-5; D is possibly TRBD2 (5 bases). Between the trimmed V and J ends, which lost 1 base and 5 bases, there was a span of 8 bases. Germline V lookup: CDR1 MNHNS, CDR2 SASEGT. The CDR3 contains 13 residues. CDR3: CASSEGEWETQYF. CDR3 DNA: TGTGCCAGCAGTGAAGGGGAGTGGGAGACCCAGTACTTC.

The genes are TRBV6-6 and TRBJ1-2; D not resolved. V lost 5 bases, J lost 0 bases, and 10 bases lay in between. CDR1 is MNHNY, CDR2 SVGAGI, per germline (reference sequence). The CDR3 length is 14 residues. This chain's CDR3 is CASSPSGANYGYTF. The CDR3, as DNA: TGTGCCAGCAGTCCGTCGGGAGCTAACTATGGCTACACCTTC.

V usage is TRBV5-1 and J usage is TRBJ2-5, with a tentative D call TRBD1 (6 bases). With 0 bases removed from V and 7 bases from J, the gap between germline ends came to 7 bases. The CDR3 loop spans 12 amino acids. Germline CDR1 and CDR2: SGHRS and YFSETQ. This CDR3 reads CASSLEGVTQYF. CDR3 bases: TGCGCCAGCAGCTTGGAGGGGGTGACCCAGTACTTC.

This rearrangement joins TRBV20-1 to TRBJ2-1; no firm D call. Germline CDR1 reads DFQATT; CDR2 reads SNEGSKA (reference sequence). The CDR3 has 10 amino acids. V was clipped by 6 bases and J by 8 bases, with 8 bases between them. The CDR3 reads CSAKRDEQFF. Written as DNA, the CDR3 is TGCAGTGCGAAGCGTGATGAGCAGTTCTTC.

The genes are TRBV4-2 and TRBJ2-2; D is ambiguous. The CDR3 spans 11 residues. Germline CDR1 is LGHNA and CDR2 is YNFKEQ. V dropped 6 bases and J dropped 3 bases, with 2 bases sitting between them. The CDR3 region has the DNA TGTGCCAGCAGGGACACCGGGGAGCTGTTTTTT. Its translation is CASRDTGELFF.

The V gene is TRBV4-2, the J gene TRBJ1-1, with D unresolved. The CDR3 length is 15 residues. V lost 2 bases and J 3 bases, leaving 13 bases between the germline ends. The germline CDR1 and CDR2 sequences are LGHNA and YNFKEQ. CDR3 sequence (DNA): TGTGCCAGCAGCCAAAACCAAGGCGGGGACACTGAAGCTTTCTTT. Translation gives CASSQNQGGDTEAFF.

The chain carries TRBV7-6 and TRBJ2-7; unclear D gene. Germline CDR1 SGHVS, CDR2 FNYEAQ. V dropped 2 bases and J dropped 5 bases, with 16 bases sitting between them. The CDR3 is made up of 15 amino acids. The CDR3 DNA reads as TGTGCCAGCAGCTTATTGTGGCTCGGAAAGGACGAGCAGTACTTC. Its protein is CASSLLWLGKDEQYF.

This clone was counted between two and nine times. The chain uses TRBV7-3 and TRBJ2-7, with D possibly being TRBD2 (6 bases). Germline CDR1 reads SGHTA; CDR2 reads FQGTGA. The CDR3 is made up of 13 amino acids. Trimming cost V 5 bases and J 6 bases, with 14 bases left between them. The CDR3 coding sequence is TGTGCCAGCAGCCCGGGAGTCCAAGGCGAGCAGTACTTC. Amino acids: CASSPGVQGEQYF. Using reference TRBV7-3 and TRBJ2-7 for the parts outside the CDR3, the full variable domain is GAGVSQTPSNKVTEKGKYVELRCDPISGHTALYWYRQSLGQGPEFLIYFQGTGAADDSGLPNDRFFAVRPEGSVSTLKIQRTERGDSAVYLCASSPGVQGEQYFGPGTRLTVT.